The 7 T cell receptor beta chains presented below share a single source sample, sequenced in a study of cytomegalovirus exposure and HLA in healthy donors. PCR involved 60 Vbeta and 13 Jbeta primers. Only in-frame clones appear in the TCRdb table, and some are missing; sequencing was by immunoSEQ multiplex PCR. The table lists around 35,000 clones, with approximately 2% in the top ten. Sequenced: PBMCs. The receptors come from a middle-aged woman in good health and CMV-seropositive.

This rearrangement joins TRBV7-2 to TRBJ1-1; no clear D. V was shortened by 2 bases and J by 2 bases, with 12 bases between the two germline ends. The germline CDR1 and CDR2 sequences are SGHTA and FQGNSA. CDR3 length: 15 residues. The DNA for the CDR3 is TGTGCCAGCAGCTTAAATTGGGCTCTAAACACTGAAGCTTTCTTT. Translation: CASSLNWALNTEAFF.

V usage is TRBV13 and J usage is TRBJ2-3; 15 bases line up with TRBD2. The trim removed 2 bases at V and 4 bases at J, leaving 13 bases unmatched. Germline assignment: CDR1 PRHDT and CDR2 FYEKMQ (reference sequence). This CDR3 region has 20 residues. The DNA for the CDR3 is TGTGCCAGCAGCTTACTCACCCGGACTAGCGGGAGGGCCAGTCCAGATACGCAGTATTTT. Encoded protein: CASSLLTRTSGRASPDTQYF.

Written as DNA, the CDR3 is TGTGCCAGCAGCGTAGGGGACAGGGGTTGGTCGGAGCAGTACTTC. Translated, it gives CASSVGDRGWSEQYF. This sequence joins TRBV9 and TRBJ2-5; TRBD1 matches 10 bases. This CDR3 region has 15 residues. Germline loops: CDR1 SGDLS, CDR2 YYNGEE. With V trimmed by 0 bases and J by 11 bases, 10 bases remained unmatched.

The V call is TRBV19, the J call TRBJ2-1; 8 bases align to TRBD1. This CDR3 region has 15 residues. Germline trimming cut 3 bases from V and 0 bases from J; bases unmatched to any gene: 1. CDR1 and CDR2 (germline): LNHDA, SQIVND (reference sequence). CDR3 sequence reads: CASSIGTGSYNEQFF. The CDR3 coding sequence is TGTGCCAGTAGTATTGGGACAGGCTCCTACAATGAGCAGTTCTTC. Complete variable domain (other parts from reference TRBV19 and TRBJ2-1): DGGITQSPKYLFRKEGQNVTLSCEQNLNHDAMYWYRQDPGQGLRLIYYSQIVNDFQKGDIAEGYSVSREKKESFPLTVTSAQKNPTAFYLCASSIGTGSYNEQFFGPGTRLTVL.

The chain employs TRBV6-1 and TRBJ2-5, with no clear D. Germline lookup yields CDR1 MNHNS and CDR2 SASEGT. This CDR3 spans 13 amino acids. Trimming left V 1 base short and J 8 bases short, with 11 bases between. CDR3 protein: CASSEGPVLTQYF. Here the CDR3 DNA reads TGTGCCAGCAGTGAAGGCCCAGTACTAACCCAGTACTTC.

The chain employs TRBV9 and TRBJ1-1; D unresolved. Germline-derived CDR1 and CDR2 are SGDLS and YYNGEE. V was shortened by 4 bases and J by 4 bases, with 11 bases between the two germline ends. The CDR3 extends over 13 amino acids. CDR3 residues: CASSITAATEAFF. CDR3 nucleotide sequence: TGTGCCAGCAGCATAACAGCGGCCACTGAAGCTTTCTTT. Together with reference TRBV9 and TRBJ1-1, the CDR3 gives the full variable domain: DSGVTQTPKHLITATGQRVTLRCSPRSGDLSVYWYQQSLDQGLQFLIQYYNGEERAKGNILERFSAQQFPDLHSELNLSSLELGDSALYFCASSITAATEAFFGQGTRLTVV.

The chain couples TRBV30 to TRBJ2-5; 10 bases line up with TRBD1. Germline CDR1 is GTSNPN and CDR2 is SVGIG (reference sequence). The V gene end was trimmed by 0 bases and the J gene end by 5 bases; junction bases not matched to a gene: 6. The CDR3 is made up of 15 amino acids. CDR3 coding DNA: TGTGCCTGGAGTGTGGGGACAGGGGTCATCGAGACCCAGTACTTC. Its translation: CAWSVGTGVIETQYF.